This TCR beta chain was observed in a study of blood T cell repertoires in COVID-19. The protocol was immunoSEQ multiplex PCR, while the TCRdb copy is restricted to in-frame clones and leaves out a portion. The table lists approximately 220,000 clones, approximately 87% of them singletons. With V trimmed by 2 bases and J by 3 bases, 2 bases remained unmatched. Germline CDR1 reads WSHSY; CDR2 reads SAAADI. This CDR3 contains 14 residues. This receptor was obtained from a man aged 55 to 69 who had recovered from COVID-19. Sequencing was performed on peripheral blood. The J gene is TRBJ2-7, the V gene TRBV10-2, with TRBD1 matching 9 bases. CDR3 sequence: CASSEGQGIYEQYF. The CDR3 bases are TGCGCCAGCAGTGAGGGACAGGGGATCTACGAGCAGTACTTC.